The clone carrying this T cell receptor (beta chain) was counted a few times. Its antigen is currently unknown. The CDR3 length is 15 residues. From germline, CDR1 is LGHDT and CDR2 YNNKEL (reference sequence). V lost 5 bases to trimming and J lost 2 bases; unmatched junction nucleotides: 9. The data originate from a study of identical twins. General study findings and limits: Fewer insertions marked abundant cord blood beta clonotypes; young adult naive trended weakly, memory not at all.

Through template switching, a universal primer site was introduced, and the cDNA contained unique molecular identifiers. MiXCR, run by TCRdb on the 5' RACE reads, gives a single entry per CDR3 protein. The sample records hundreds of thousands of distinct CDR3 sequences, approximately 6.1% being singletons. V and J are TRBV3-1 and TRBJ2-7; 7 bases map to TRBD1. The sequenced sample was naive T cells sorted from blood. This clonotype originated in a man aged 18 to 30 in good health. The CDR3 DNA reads TGTGCCAGCAGCTCCAGGACAGGTTCGACCTACGAGCAGTACTTC. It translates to CASSSRTGSTYEQYF.